This T cell receptor (beta chain) came from a study of CD8+ T cells in alopecia areata. V lost 3 bases and J lost 10, with 21 bases in between. Germline lookup yields CDR1 MGHRA and CDR2 YSYEKL. CDR3 length: 16 amino acids. Details on this clone: The antigen remains undetermined.

Treatment meaning: oral pan-JAK inhibitor, 5-10 mg twice daily. Investigators sorted PBMCs to obtain both CD4+ and CD8+ T cells. Study-level results: Scalp and blood samples kept many expanded lesional clones throughout tofacitinib.

The authors extracted RNA and reverse transcribed it into cDNA as the sequencing template. Libraries were prepared by immunoSEQ multiplex PCR; TCRdb keeps only in-frame clonotypes and omits some of them. The sample carries 100,000 to 150,000 clones, 61% recorded once. The chain carries TRBV4-1 and TRBJ1-4; D may be TRBD1 (5 bases). The sample here was CD4+ T cells sorted from blood, taken at week 4, from a patient treated with tofacitinib. The sequence derives from a human donor with alopecia areata. The CDR3 nucleotides read TGCGCCAGCAGCCAGGGTTTTGGGACCACAGAGGGAAAACTGTTTTTT. Translated: CASSQGFGTTEGKLFF.